The rows below give T cell receptor beta chains drawn from one sample of a study of T cell changes during pregnancy in multiple sclerosis. Here immunoSEQ multiplex PCR was the method, and the copy in TCRdb shows in-frame clones only, minus some. The sample yields 90,000 to 100,000 clones, 85% to 95% seen once. Sequencing used peripheral blood, obtained in the first trimester of pregnancy. These receptors came from a female donor with multiple sclerosis, enrolled in a pregnancy study. CDR3s include the opening cysteine and the closing phenylalanine or tryptophan. D genes are given only for firm matches. Only some rows state a clone size, as once, few, many or a class for expanded clones.

d_call	v_call	j_call	clone_size	cdr3_aa	cdr3_nt
TRBD2	TRBV5-1	TRBJ2-7	-	CASSSLAGGSEEQYF	TGCGCCAGCAGCTCCCTAGCGGGGGGTTCGGAAGAGCAGTACTTC
-	TRBV21-1	TRBJ2-7	-	CASSYKGQLLAYEQYF	TGTGCCAGCAGTTACAAGGGGCAGCTACTTGCCTACGAGCAGTACTTC
-	TRBV27	TRBJ1-2	-	CASSWRTDYGYTF	TGTGCCAGCAGTTGGCGGACAGACTATGGCTACACCTTC
-	TRBV6-5	TRBJ1-5	-	CASSVGLYSNQPQHF	TGTGCCAGCAGCGTGGGACTCTATAGCAATCAGCCCCAGCATTTT
-	TRBV6-6	TRBJ2-3	-	CASSYARGTDTQYF	TGTGCCAGCAGTTATGCCAGGGGCACAGATACGCAGTATTTT
-	TRBV2	TRBJ2-5	-	CADRRGFVETQYF	TGTGCCGACCGGCGGGGCTTTGTTGAGACCCAGTACTTC
-	TRBV9	TRBJ2-7	-	CASSEGSNEQYF	TGTGCCAGCAGCGAGGGGTCCAACGAGCAGTACTTC
-	TRBV7-2	TRBJ2-5	-	CASSLATTGLETQYF	TGTGCCAGCAGCTTAGCAACCACAGGTTTGGAGACCCAGTACTTC
TRBD2	TRBV5-6	TRBJ2-3	-	CASSDGGRGTEPTDTQYF	TGTGCCAGCAGCGACGGGGGGAGGGGCACAGAACCCACAGATACGCAGTATTTT
-	TRBV21-1	TRBJ1-2	-	CASSKESADRERRSGYTF	TGTGCCAGCAGCAAAGAGTCGGCGGACAGGGAGAGACGGAGCGGCTACACCTTC
TRBD2	TRBV5-1	TRBJ2-1	-	CASSLGARGGRNEQFF	TGCGCCAGCAGCTTGGGAGCTCGGGGGGGCCGCAATGAGCAGTTCTTC
TRBD1	TRBV7-6	TRBJ2-7	-	CASSLGQEGYEQYF	TGTGCCAGCAGCCTGGGACAGGAAGGATACGAGCAGTACTTC
TRBD2	TRBV6-6	TRBJ2-1	-	CASRLALDNEQFF	TGTGCCAGCAGACTAGCGCTCGACAATGAGCAGTTCTTC
TRBD2	TRBV11-2	TRBJ2-7	-	CASSLEGLAAEQYF	TGTGCCAGCAGCTTAGAGGGACTAGCGGCTGAGCAGTACTTC
TRBD1	TRBV19	TRBJ1-6	-	CASAIQGAYNSPLHF	TGTGCCAGCGCAATTCAGGGGGCCTATAATTCACCCCTCCACTTT
TRBD1	TRBV2	TRBJ1-4	-	CASKWDRDHATNEKLFF	TGTGCCAGCAAGTGGGACAGGGACCACGCAACTAATGAAAAACTGTTTTTT
TRBD1	TRBV18	TRBJ1-4	once	CASSTGQGNEKLFF	TGTGCCAGCTCAACGGGACAGGGAAATGAAAAACTGTTTTTT
-	TRBV5-1	TRBJ2-1	-	CASSSQGYNEQFF	TGCGCCAGCAGCTCCCAGGGTTACAATGAGCAGTTCTTC
TRBD1	TRBV5-1	TRBJ1-1	-	CASSLPGGGIWTEAFF	TGCGCCAGCAGCTTGCCAGGGGGCGGGATTTGGACTGAAGCTTTCTTT
-	TRBV7-9	TRBJ2-2	-	CASSSQGAELFF	TGTGCCAGCAGCTCACAGGGTGCGGAGCTGTTTTTT
-	TRBV10-3	TRBJ2-7	-	CAISRDTQYEQYF	TGTGCCATCAGTCGGGACACGCAGTACGAGCAGTACTTC
TRBD2	TRBV10-3	TRBJ2-2	-	CAIRGLAAGELFF	TGTGCCATCAGAGGACTAGCGGCCGGGGAGCTGTTTTTT
-	TRBV19	TRBJ1-4	-	CASSTLETSKLFF	TGTGCCAGTAGTACCCTCGAGACATCAAAACTGTTTTTT
TRBD1	TRBV6-6	TRBJ1-3	-	CASSYPRGLSGNTIYF	TGTGCCAGCAGTTACCCGAGGGGGCTATCTGGAAACACCATATATTTT
-	TRBV9	TRBJ1-5	-	CASSVTGNGNQPQHF	TGTGCCAGCAGCGTGACGGGGAACGGCAATCAGCCCCAGCATTTT
TRBD1	TRBV27	TRBJ1-6	-	CASSFQGVSPLHF	TGTGCCAGCAGTTTCCAGGGGGTTTCACCCCTCCACTTT
-	TRBV9	TRBJ2-7	-	CASSVFPFTEEQYF	TGTGCCAGCAGCGTATTTCCATTCACTGAAGAGCAGTACTTC
-	TRBV2	TRBJ1-4	-	CASSEYPGSEKLFF	TGTGCCAGCAGTGAATATCCGGGGAGTGAAAAACTGTTTTTT
TRBD1	TRBV27	TRBJ1-2	-	CASSHRQGTHGYTF	TGTGCCAGCAGCCACCGACAGGGTACCCATGGCTACACCTTC
TRBD2	TRBV6-5	TRBJ2-3	-	CASSYLRTSATDTQYF	TGTGCCAGCAGTTACCTCAGGACTAGCGCTACAGATACGCAGTATTTT
-	TRBV2	TRBJ2-2	-	CASKSGINTGELFF	TGTGCCAGCAAGAGCGGAATCAACACCGGGGAGCTGTTTTTT
-	TRBV19	TRBJ2-5	once	CASSPGFPVWGPQETQYF	TGTGCCAGTAGCCCAGGATTCCCTGTCTGGGGGCCGCAAGAGACCCAGTACTTC
-	TRBV6-5	TRBJ1-1	-	CASSYSSGASSTEAFF	TGTGCCAGCAGTTACTCCTCAGGGGCCTCGAGCACTGAAGCTTTCTTT
TRBD2	TRBV7-2	TRBJ2-2	-	CASSQGLAGALTGELFF	TGTGCCAGCAGCCAGGGACTAGCGGGGGCCCTCACCGGGGAGCTGTTTTTT
TRBD1	TRBV23-1	TRBJ1-5	-	CASRLYRGQKGNQPQHF	TGCGCCAGCAGGTTGTATAGGGGACAGAAAGGCAATCAGCCCCAGCATTTT
-	TRBV6-6	TRBJ2-1	-	CASTFRGLQGNEQFF	TGTGCCAGCACTTTCAGGGGCCTCCAGGGGAATGAGCAGTTCTTC
-	TRBV9	TRBJ2-2	-	CASGPNTGELFF	TGTGCCAGCGGGCCAAACACCGGGGAGCTGTTTTTT
-	TRBV6-1	TRBJ2-1	-	CASSEGSGQVNEQFF	TGTGCCAGCAGTGAAGGGTCAGGGCAGGTCAATGAGCAGTTCTTC
-	TRBV7-9	TRBJ1-2	-	CASSPPLGYGYTF	TGTGCCAGCAGCCCCCCCCTCGGCTATGGCTACACCTTC
-	TRBV19	TRBJ1-1	-	CASSIAGHAEAFF	TGTGCCAGTAGTATAGCCGGTCACGCTGAAGCTTTCTTT
-	TRBV10-3	TRBJ2-7	few	CAISESFVRQDTYEQYF	TGTGCCATCAGTGAGTCGTTTGTAAGGCAGGACACCTACGAGCAGTACTTC
-	TRBV5-1	TRBJ2-2	-	CASSLGAGDTGELFF	TGCGCCAGCAGCTTGGGAGCAGGGGACACCGGGGAGCTGTTTTTT
-	TRBV15	TRBJ2-7	-	CATSRIQGSYEQYF	TGTGCCACCAGCAGAATACAGGGATCCTACGAGCAGTACTTC
-	TRBV11-2	TRBJ2-3	-	CASNPTQADTQYF	TGTGCCAGCAACCCGACCCAGGCAGATACGCAGTATTTT
TRBD1	TRBV11-3	TRBJ2-7	-	CASSSGQGALGEQYF	TGTGCCAGCAGCTCAGGACAGGGGGCTTTGGGGGAGCAGTACTTC
-	TRBV11-2	TRBJ2-7	-	CASSLGFAGHYEQYF	TGTGCCAGCAGCTTAGGGTTCGCGGGGCACTACGAGCAGTACTTC
-	TRBV5-1	TRBJ1-4	-	CASSRQGNEKLFF	TGCGCCAGCAGTCGGCAGGGTAATGAAAAACTGTTTTTT
TRBD1	TRBV19	TRBJ1-1	-	CASSTRDSTEAFF	TGTGCCAGTAGTACGCGGGACAGCACTGAAGCTTTCTTT
TRBD1	TRBV27	TRBJ1-2	-	CATFTPGGGFGYTF	TGTGCCACCTTTACACCAGGGGGCGGGTTTGGCTACACCTTC
-	TRBV28	TRBJ2-7	-	CASSSPGTTYEQYF	TGTGCCAGCAGTTCTCCGGGAACCACCTACGAGCAGTACTTC
-	TRBV12-5	TRBJ1-1	-	CASGITGNTEAFF	TGTGCTAGTGGTATCACAGGTAACACTGAAGCTTTCTTT